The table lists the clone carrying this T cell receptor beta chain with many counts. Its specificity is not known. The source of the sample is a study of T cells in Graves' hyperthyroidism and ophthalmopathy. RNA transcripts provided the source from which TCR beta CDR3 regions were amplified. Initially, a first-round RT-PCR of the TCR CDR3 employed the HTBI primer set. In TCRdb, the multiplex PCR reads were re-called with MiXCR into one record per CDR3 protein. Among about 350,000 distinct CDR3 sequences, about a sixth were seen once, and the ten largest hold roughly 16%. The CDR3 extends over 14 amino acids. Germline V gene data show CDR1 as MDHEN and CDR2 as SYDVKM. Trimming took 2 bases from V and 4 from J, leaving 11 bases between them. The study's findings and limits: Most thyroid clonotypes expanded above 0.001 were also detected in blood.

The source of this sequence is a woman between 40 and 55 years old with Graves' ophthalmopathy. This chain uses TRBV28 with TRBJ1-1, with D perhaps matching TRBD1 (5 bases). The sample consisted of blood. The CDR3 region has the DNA TGTGCCAGCAGTTTACAGGGTTTTGGCACTGAAGCTTTCTTT. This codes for CASSLQGFGTEAFF. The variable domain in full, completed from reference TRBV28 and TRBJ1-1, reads DVKVTQSSRYLVKRTGEKVFLECVQDMDHENMFWYRQDPGLGLRLIYFSYDVKMKEKGDIPEGYSVSREKKERFSLILESASTNQTSMYLCASSLQGFGTEAFFGQGTRLTVV.